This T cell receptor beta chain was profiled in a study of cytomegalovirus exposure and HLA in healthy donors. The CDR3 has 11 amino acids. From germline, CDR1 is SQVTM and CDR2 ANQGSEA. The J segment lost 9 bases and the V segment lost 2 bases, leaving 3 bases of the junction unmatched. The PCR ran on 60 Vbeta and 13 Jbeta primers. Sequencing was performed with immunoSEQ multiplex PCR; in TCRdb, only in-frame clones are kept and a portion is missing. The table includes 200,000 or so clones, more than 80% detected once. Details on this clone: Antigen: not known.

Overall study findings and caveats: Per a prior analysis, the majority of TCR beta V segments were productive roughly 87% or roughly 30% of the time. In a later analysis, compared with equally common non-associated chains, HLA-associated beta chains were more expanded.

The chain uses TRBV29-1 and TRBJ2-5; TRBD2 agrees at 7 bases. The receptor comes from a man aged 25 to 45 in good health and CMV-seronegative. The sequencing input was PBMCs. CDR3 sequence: CSVELGGAQYF. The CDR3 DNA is TGCAGCGTTGAACTGGGGGGGGCCCAGTACTTC. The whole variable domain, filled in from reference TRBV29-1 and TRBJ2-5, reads SAVISQKPSRDICQRGTSLTIQCQVDSQVTMMFWYRQQPGQSLTLIATANQGSEATYESGFVIDKFPISRPNLTFSTLTVSNMSPEDSSIYLCSVELGGAQYFGPGTRLLVL.